The 14 T cell receptor beta chains below were found in one sample sequenced in a study of T-cell memory formation after mild COVID-19. MiXCR was run by TCRdb on the 5' RACE reads, yielding one entry per CDR3 protein. The sample consists of 200,000 to 300,000 distinct CDR3 sequences, approximately 15% of them appearing once. The source material was PBMCs or a T cell subset sorted from them (not recorded which). The source of these receptors is a man between 18 and 35 years old who had mild COVID-19 (a few samples of this study predate the infection). Cell type and time point are not known.

The CDR3 DNA is TGCGCCAGCAGCCCCGTGGCAGATACGCAGTATTTT. This sequence encodes CASSPVADTQYF. This rearrangement joins TRBV5-1 to TRBJ2-3; the D is unclear. The CDR3 is made up of 12 amino acids. V was clipped by 4 bases and J by 4 bases, with 7 bases between them. CDR1 is SGHRS and CDR2 is YFSETQ in the germline V gene.

The chain uses TRBV19 and TRBJ1-6, with D perhaps matching TRBD1 (6 bases). The V end was cut by 3 bases, the J end by 14 bases, with 11 bases between. The germline V gene encodes CDR1 LNHDA and CDR2 SQIVND (reference sequence). The CDR3 spans 12 residues. The CDR3 coding sequence is TGTGCCAGTAGTATCCCGACAGGAGCCCTCCACTTT. It codes for CASSIPTGALHF.

In its sample, this clonotype was seen many times. The rearrangement joins TRBV7-2 to TRBJ2-3; D unclear. This CDR3 is 11 amino acids long. The germline V and J ends were trimmed by 4 bases and 2 bases, with 1 base remaining between them. Germline V gives CDR1 SGHTA, CDR2 FQGNSA. Here the CDR3 DNA reads TGTGCCAGCAGCTACACAGATACGCAGTATTTT. This gives the protein CASSYTDTQYF.

This clonotype appeared a few times. This rearrangement joins TRBV5-1 to TRBJ2-7, with D perhaps matching TRBD1 (6 bases). The CDR3 runs to 15 residues. The V end was cut by 1 base, the J end by 3 bases, with 14 bases between. Germline V gene sequence: CDR1 SGHRS, CDR2 YFSETQ. CDR3 coding DNA: TGCGCCAGCAGCTTGTTCGGACAGCTGGACTACGAGCAGTACTTC. It translates to CASSLFGQLDYEQYF.

CDR3 bases: TGTGCCAGCAGGGTCGGGGTGATGAACACCGGGGAGCTGTTTTTT. Protein: CASRVGVMNTGELFF. This chain connects TRBV12-3 or TRBV12-4 to TRBJ2-2, with a possible D match to TRBD2 (5 bases). V lost 6 bases to trimming and J lost 1 base, with 12 bases between them. This CDR3 is built from 15 residues.

Only a few counts were recorded for this clonotype. V usage is TRBV7-8 and J usage is TRBJ1-2; D possibly corresponds to TRBD1 (6 bases). Trimming took 5 bases from V and 0 from J, leaving 13 bases between them. CDR1 is SGHVS and CDR2 is FQNEAQ in the germline V gene. The CDR3 is made up of 15 amino acids. The CDR3 loop reads CASSTQPGANYGYTF. DNA for the CDR3: TGTGCCAGCAGCACACAGCCAGGGGCTAACTATGGCTACACCTTC. The full variable domain, in which reference TRBV7-8 and TRBJ1-2 provide the parts outside the CDR3, is GAGVSQSPRYKVAKRGQDVALRCDPISGHVSLFWYQQALGQGPEFLTYFQNEAQLDKSGLPSDRFFAERPEGSVSTLKIQRTQQEDSAVYLCASSTQPGANYGYTFGSGTRLTVV.

This clonotype was counted between two and nine times. The chain combines TRBV5-1 with TRBJ2-2; the match to TRBD2 covers 8 bases. The ends lost 6 bases at V and 3 bases at J; junction bases unmatched: 16. Looked up from germline, CDR1 is SGHRS and CDR2 is YFSETQ. CDR3 length: 18 residues. The CDR3 loop reads CASTKDTAGGSYTGELFF. The CDR3 DNA is TGCGCCAGCACCAAGGATACGGCGGGGGGCTCATACACCGGGGAGCTGTTTTTT. The full variable domain, rest sourced from reference TRBV5-1 and TRBJ2-2, is KAGVTQTPRYLIKTRGQQVTLSCSPISGHRSVSWYQQTPGQGLQFLFEYFSETQRNKGNFPGRFSGRQFSNSRSEMNVSTLELGDSALYLCASTKDTAGGSYTGELFFGEGSRLTVL.

This clonotype was picked up a small number of times. V and J are TRBV7-6 and TRBJ2-5; 8 bases map to TRBD1. J gave up 2 bases and V 5 bases, and 7 bases lay outside the gene matches. CDR1 is SGHVS and CDR2 is FNYEAQ in the germline V gene. The CDR3 is made up of 15 amino acids. CDR3 loop: CASSTPRTGQETQYF. CDR3 nucleotides: TGTGCCAGCAGCACGCCCCGGACAGGGCAAGAGACCCAGTACTTC.

This clonotype was seen only a few times. The chain recombines TRBV20-1 with TRBJ1-2; tentative D call: TRBD1 (6 bases). Trimming took off 5 bases at V and 6 bases at J, with 10 bases between the two ends. The CDR3 has 11 residues. The germline CDR1 and CDR2 sequences are DFQATT and SNEGSKA (reference sequence). CDR3 nucleotide sequence: TGCAGTGCTGGCAGGGGCCATGGCTACACCTTC. Its translation: CSAGRGHGYTF.

This clonotype was observed a few times. The gene calls are TRBV5-1 and TRBJ2-2, with D possibly matching TRBD2 (5 bases). V was cut by 3 bases and J by 7 bases, with 7 bases left in between. Germline V gene data show CDR1 as SGHRS and CDR2 as YFSETQ. This CDR3 region has 12 residues. The DNA of the CDR3 is TGCGCCAGCAGCTCTGAGGGCGGGGAGCTGTTTTTT. Translating gives CASSSEGGELFF.

In its sample, this clonotype was seen a few times. This rearrangement joins TRBV11-2 to TRBJ2-1; 11 bases line up with TRBD2. V shed 2 bases, J shed 13 bases, and the junction held 7 bases outside the gene matches. CDR1 and CDR2 (germline): SGHAT, FQNNGV. The CDR3 extends over 14 amino acids. DNA of the CDR3: TGTGCCAGCAGCTTAAGTCTAGCGGGGGGTCCTCAGTTCTTC. Protein product: CASSLSLAGGPQFF.

This chain links TRBV4-3 with TRBJ1-1; weak D call: TRBD1 (5 bases). V was shortened by 4 bases and J by 3 bases, with 9 bases between the two germline ends. CDR1 LGHNA and CDR2 YSLEER come from the germline V gene. The CDR3 covers 13 residues. The CDR3, as DNA: TGCGCCAGCAGCCTAGGGGTTGACACTGAAGCTTTCTTT. Protein product: CASSLGVDTEAFF.

The chain uses TRBV20-1 and TRBJ2-1; TRBD2 matches 9 bases. The V gene's germline CDR1 is DFQATT and CDR2 SNEGSKA (reference sequence). V lost 1 base and J lost 7; bases outside the gene matches: 11. The CDR3 has 16 amino acids. The CDR3 is CSARGLSSGDVNEQFF. The CDR3 DNA reads as TGCAGTGCTAGAGGACTTTCTAGCGGGGATGTGAATGAGCAGTTCTTC.

The V call is TRBV5-1, the J call TRBJ2-3, with 8 bases identical to TRBD1. Germline V gene data show CDR1 as SGHRS and CDR2 as YFSETQ. The CDR3 sequence is 14 residues long. The junction had 6 bases not matched to a gene; V was cut back by 4 bases and J by 5 bases. The CDR3 here is CASSATGVGDTQYF. The CDR3 nucleotides read TGCGCCAGCAGCGCGACAGGGGTCGGAGATACGCAGTATTTT. The full variable domain, its missing parts supplied by reference TRBV5-1 and TRBJ2-3, is KAGVTQTPRYLIKTRGQQVTLSCSPISGHRSVSWYQQTPGQGLQFLFEYFSETQRNKGNFPGRFSGRQFSNSRSEMNVSTLELGDSALYLCASSATGVGDTQYFGPGTRLTVL.